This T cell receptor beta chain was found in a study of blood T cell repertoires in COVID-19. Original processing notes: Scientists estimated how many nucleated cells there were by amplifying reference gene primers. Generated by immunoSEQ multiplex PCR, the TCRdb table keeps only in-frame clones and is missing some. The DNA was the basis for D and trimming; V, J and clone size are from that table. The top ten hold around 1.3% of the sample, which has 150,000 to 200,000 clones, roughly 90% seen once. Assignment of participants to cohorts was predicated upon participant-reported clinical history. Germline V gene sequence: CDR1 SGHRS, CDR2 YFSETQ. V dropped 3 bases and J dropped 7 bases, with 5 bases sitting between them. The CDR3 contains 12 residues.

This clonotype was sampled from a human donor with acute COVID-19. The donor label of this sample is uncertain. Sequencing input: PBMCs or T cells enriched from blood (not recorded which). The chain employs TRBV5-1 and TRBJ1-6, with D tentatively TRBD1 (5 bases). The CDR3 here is CASSWGNSPLHF. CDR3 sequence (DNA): TGCGCCAGCAGCTGGGGCAATTCACCCCTCCACTTT.